The 21 T cell receptor beta chains below were found in one sample sequenced in a study of blood T cell repertoires in COVID-19. The assay was immunoSEQ multiplex PCR, and TCRdb's table has in-frame clones only and misses some. The data contain about 230,000 clones, over 70% of them singletons. Sequenced sample: peripheral blood. Receptors originate from a woman aged 80 or older with acute or convalescent COVID-19.

This chain uses TRBV16 with TRBJ1-4, with unresolved D. The V and J ends lost 3 bases and 0 bases respectively, with 14 bases between them. CDR3 length equals 17 residues. CDR1 and CDR2 from the germline V gene are KGHSY and FQNENV. This CDR3 reads CASSQFPMGATNEKLFF. CDR3 bases: TGTGCCAGCAGCCAGTTTCCGATGGGAGCAACTAATGAAAAACTGTTTTTT.

As concerns this clone: The junction differs from germline at one of its ends, possibly a read error. The V call is TRBV5-1, the J call TRBJ1-4; 9 nucleotides match TRBD1. The CDR3 covers 13 residues. Germline V gene sequence: CDR1 SGHRS, CDR2 YFSETQ. The CDR3 is CASSLVTGTGLIF. The CDR3 DNA sequence: TGCGCCAGCAGCTTGGTGACAGGGACAGGGCTGATCTTT.

The J gene is TRBJ2-7, the V gene TRBV28, with 7 bases matching TRBD1. With V trimmed by 8 bases and J by 3 bases, 10 bases remained unmatched. CDR3 length equals 14 residues. In germline, CDR1 is MDHEN, CDR2 SYDVKM. Here the CDR3 reads CASGPGTEVYEQYF. The CDR3 DNA sequence: TGTGCCAGCGGCCCCGGGACAGAGGTCTACGAGCAGTACTTC.

The chain links TRBV18 to TRBJ1-5; 7 bases line up with TRBD1. Germline V lookup: CDR1 KGHSH, CDR2 LQKENI. The V gene end was trimmed by 3 bases and the J gene end by 0 bases; junction bases not matched to a gene: 5. The CDR3 totals 16 residues. CDR3 nucleotide sequence: TGTGCCAGCTCACCCTCTCAGGGGGGTAGCAATCAGCCCCAGCATTTT. It codes for CASSPSQGGSNQPQHF.

This clone was seen only once. The chain links TRBV7-9 to TRBJ1-6; D gene uncertain. V gave up 2 bases and J gave up 9 bases, with 8 bases separating them. The CDR3 has 13 amino acids. CDR1 and CDR2 (germline): SEHNR, FQNEAQ (reference sequence). CDR3 loop: CASSLNFGSPLHF. CDR3 nucleotides: TGTGCCAGCAGCTTAAATTTCGGTTCACCCCTCCACTTT. Drawing the rest from reference TRBV7-9 and TRBJ1-6, the complete variable domain is DTGVSQNPRHKITKRGQNVTFRCDPISEHNRLYWYRQTLGQGPEFLTYFQNEAQLEKSRLLSDRFSAERPKGSFSTLEIQRTEQGDSAMYLCASSLNFGSPLHFGNGTRLTVT.

This clone was picked up one time. The V call is TRBV5-8, the J call TRBJ2-3; TRBD2 aligns across 7 bases. CDR1 and CDR2 from the germline V gene are SGHTS and YDEGEE. The CDR3 runs 13 residues. J lost 6 bases, V lost 4 bases, and 5 bases had no gene match. CDR3: CASSPSGTDTQYF. Here the CDR3 DNA reads TGTGCCAGCAGCCCGAGCGGGACGGATACGCAGTATTTT.

The chain links TRBV27 to TRBJ2-1; 13 bases are shared with TRBD2. CDR3 length: 15 residues. Trimming at V came to 3 bases and at J to 10 bases, leaving 6 bases not matched to a gene. Germline-derived CDR1 and CDR2 are MNHEY and SMNVEV (reference sequence). CDR3 in amino acids: CASSFPAGLAGEQFF. The CDR3 coding sequence is TGTGCCAGCAGTTTCCCCGCGGGACTAGCGGGAGAGCAGTTCTTC.

This clone was found a few times. The chain uses TRBV6-5 and TRBJ1-5; no reliable D call. The V end was cut by 4 bases, the J end by 2 bases, with 9 bases between. From germline, CDR1 is MNHEY and CDR2 SVGAGI. The CDR3 totals 14 residues. The CDR3 DNA follows: TGTGCCAGCAGTTCTTTGCAGGGCAATCAGCCCCAGCATTTT. Its protein product is CASSSLQGNQPQHF.

The gene calls are TRBV29-1 and TRBJ1-3; D unresolved. With 4 bases removed from V and 0 bases from J, the gap between germline ends came to 7 bases. CDR3 length equals 13 residues. Germline values: CDR1 SQVTM, CDR2 ANQGSEA. The CDR3 nucleotides read TGCAGCGTTGGAGTTACCTCTGGAAACACCATATATTTT. Protein sequence: CSVGVTSGNTIYF.

This clone was recorded only once. This rearrangement joins TRBV3-1 (or the pseudogene TRBV3-2) to TRBJ2-7; a possible D gene is TRBD1 (5 bases). This CDR3 region has 12 residues. V dropped 1 base and J dropped 9 bases, with 10 bases sitting between them. CDR1 is LGHDT and CDR2 is YNNKEL in the germline V gene (reference sequence). The CDR3 DNA reads TGTGCCAGCAGCCAAGGGGGCCAGGGGCAGTACTTC. Translated, it gives CASSQGGQGQYF.

The chain is built from TRBV3-1 (or the pseudogene TRBV3-2) and TRBJ2-5, with D tentatively TRBD2 (7 bases). There are 15 residues in the CDR3. Per the germline V gene, CDR1 is LGHDT and CDR2 is YNNKEL (reference sequence). Trimming shortened V by 3 bases and J by 5 bases, and 16 bases separated the two germline ends. Here the CDR3 DNA reads TGTGCCAGCAGCCAGCCTATAGGGGGAGGGGAGACCCAGTACTTC. Protein: CASSQPIGGGETQYF.

The chain employs TRBV25-1 and TRBJ2-1; D gene uncertain. Trimming stripped 7 bases from V and 2 bases from J, with 15 bases between. This CDR3 region has 15 residues. CDR1 and CDR2 from the germline V gene are MGHDK and SYGVNS. The CDR3 loop is CASTQGEAPYNEQFF. The CDR3 coding sequence is TGTGCCAGCACCCAAGGCGAGGCCCCCTACAATGAGCAGTTCTTC.

The chain has TRBV25-1 and TRBJ2-1; 7 bases agree with TRBD2. Trimming cost V 1 base and J 0 bases; bases outside gene matches: 6. The CDR3 sequence is 17 residues long. Looked up from germline, CDR1 is MGHDK and CDR2 is SYGVNS. The CDR3 reads CASSEFGGVGSYNEQFF. The DNA of the CDR3 is TGTGCCAGCAGTGAATTTGGGGGGGTGGGCTCCTACAATGAGCAGTTCTTC.

The chain couples TRBV10-2 to TRBJ2-7, with TRBD2 identical over 14 bases. Per germline, CDR1 WSHSY and CDR2 SAAADI. Trimming removed 3 bases from V and 2 bases from J; junction bases left unmatched: 3. This CDR3 is built from 16 residues. CDR3 protein: CASSEGLAGGPYEQYF. CDR3 sequence (DNA): TGCGCCAGCAGTGAAGGACTAGCGGGGGGCCCCTACGAGCAGTACTTC.

This clone was counted a few times. The rearrangement joins TRBV10-3 to TRBJ2-7, with unresolved D. Germline V gene lookup returns CDR1 ENHRY and CDR2 SYGVKD. The CDR3 contains 14 residues. V dropped 2 bases and J dropped 2 bases, with 10 bases sitting between them. CDR3 protein: CAISERVGAYEQYF. As DNA, the CDR3 is TGTGCCATCAGTGAGCGCGTGGGCGCCTACGAGCAGTACTTC.

The gene calls are TRBV28 and TRBJ2-1, with 12 bases identical to TRBD2. CDR3 length: 14 amino acids. With V trimmed by 6 bases and J by 7 bases, 4 bases remained unmatched. The germline gives CDR1 MDHEN, CDR2 SYDVKM. The chain's CDR3 is CASSPSGGGNEQFF. The CDR3 bases are TGTGCCAGCAGCCCTAGCGGGGGGGGGAATGAGCAGTTCTTC. The complete variable domain, with remaining parts taken from reference TRBV28 and TRBJ2-1, reads DVKVTQSSRYLVKRTGEKVFLECVQDMDHENMFWYRQDPGLGLRLIYFSYDVKMKEKGDIPEGYSVSREKKERFSLILESASTNQTSMYLCASSPSGGGNEQFFGPGTRLTVL.

The chain recombines TRBV5-8 with TRBJ2-2, with D hard to call. CDR1 is SGHTS and CDR2 is YDEGEE in the germline V gene. Trimming took off 3 bases at V and 6 bases at J, with 12 bases between the two ends. The CDR3 has 14 amino acids. DNA of the CDR3: TGTGCCAGCAGCTCCCCCCTAGGCGCCGGGGAGCTGTTTTTT. As protein: CASSSPLGAGELFF.

This sequence joins TRBV9 and TRBJ2-4, with TRBD2 identical over 7 bases. This CDR3 has 18 amino acids. CDR1 and CDR2 (germline): SGDLS, YYNGEE. Trimming removed 0 bases from V and 0 bases from J; junction bases left unmatched: 9. The CDR3 protein is CASSVGVAGDLAKNIQYF. The CDR3 DNA is TGTGCCAGCAGCGTAGGGGTCGCGGGAGACCTAGCCAAAAACATTCAGTACTTC.

The genes are TRBV6-5 and TRBJ1-3; 10 bases match TRBD1. Unmatched junction bases numbered 3, after V lost 4 bases and J lost 0 bases. This CDR3 has 16 residues. CDR1 and CDR2 (germline): MNHEY, SVGAGI. In DNA, the CDR3 is TGTGCCAGCAGTTCGGGACAGGGGAGCTCTGGAAACACCATATATTTT. This codes for CASSSGQGSSGNTIYF.

The chain recombines TRBV2 with TRBJ1-5; D is perhaps TRBD1 (5 bases). V was trimmed by 5 bases and J by 3 bases, leaving 14 bases between them. This CDR3 contains 15 residues. Germline loops: CDR1 SNHLY, CDR2 FYNNEI. CDR3 DNA sequence: TGTGCCAGCAGTAAAGACAGCATCCCCAATCAGCCCCAGCATTTT. Translated, it gives CASSKDSIPNQPQHF.

The table lists this clone with a count of one. The chain recombines TRBV24-1 with TRBJ1-2; TRBD1 might be the D (6 bases). Per germline, CDR1 KGHDR and CDR2 SFDVKD. The V and J ends lost 5 bases and 9 bases respectively, with 15 bases between them. CDR3 length: 13 amino acids. The CDR3 spells CATSALTGSSYTF. The CDR3 region has the DNA TGTGCCACCAGTGCCTTGACAGGATCAAGCTACACCTTC.